This entry lists 5 T cell receptor beta chains sequenced from one sample in a study of early T cells in non-severe SARS-CoV-2 infection. TCRdb independently ran MiXCR on the 5' RACE reads; one entry per CDR3 protein. Altogether roughly 69,000 distinct CDR3 sequences are present, more than 8% being singletons, with the ten largest covering 15%. The starting material was whole blood, obtained at baseline. These receptors all stem from an adult who was a healthcare worker with PCR-confirmed SARS-CoV-2 infection or an uninfected control (not recorded which).

Only a few counts were recorded for this clonotype. V and J are TRBV4-3 and TRBJ2-7, with a tentative D call TRBD2 (5 bases). Germline V gene data show CDR1 as LGHNA and CDR2 as YSLEER. Trimming took 4 bases from V and 2 from J, leaving 12 bases between them. This CDR3 has 14 amino acids. The CDR3 nucleotides are TGCGCCAGCAGCCTCCAAGGCGGGCCCTACGAGCAGTACTTC. Translation gives CASSLQGGPYEQYF.

There are many counts of this clonotype. The chain uses TRBV9 and TRBJ2-3; 11 bases fit TRBD2. J was trimmed by 5 bases and V by 4 bases; bases with no gene match: 12. This CDR3 has 17 amino acids. Germline V CDR1 and CDR2: SGDLS, YYNGEE. CDR3 region: CASSPTLAGGWGDTQYF. The CDR3 DNA sequence: TGTGCCAGCAGCCCCACCCTAGCGGGAGGATGGGGAGATACGCAGTATTTT.

This clonotype has a count of ten or more. The chain links TRBV12-3 or TRBV12-4 to TRBJ2-2; 8 positions agree with TRBD1. V was pared by 5 bases and J by 6 bases, with 2 bases of the junction left unmatched. The CDR3 consists of 13 residues. The CDR3 loop is CASSLTGAGELFF. For the CDR3, the DNA is TGTGCCAGCAGTCTGACAGGGGCCGGGGAGCTGTTTTTT.

This clonotype was seen a handful of times. The V call is TRBV5-1, the J call TRBJ1-3; TRBD1 might be the D (6 bases). The CDR3 is 13 residues long. CDR1 and CDR2 from the germline V gene are SGHRS and YFSETQ. V lost 4 bases to trimming and J lost 8 bases, with 13 bases between them. CDR3: CASSVQGGDTIYF. The CDR3 DNA is TGCGCCAGCAGCGTACAGGGCGGAGACACCATATATTTT.

V usage is TRBV7-2 and J usage is TRBJ2-5; D gene uncertain. This CDR3 contains 14 residues. Trimming stripped 6 bases from V and 2 bases from J, with 13 bases between. Per germline, CDR1 SGHTA and CDR2 FQGNSA. The DNA for the CDR3 is TGTGCCAGCAGGGGTTACCTTACGCAAGAGACCCAGTACTTC. This gives the protein CASRGYLTQETQYF.